These 31 T cell receptor beta chains were sequenced from one sample in a study of blood T cell repertoires in COVID-19. Data came from immunoSEQ multiplex PCR; TCRdb stores just in-frame clones and leaves some out. This sample has 55,000 to 65,000 clones, with 75% to 95% found just once. Specimen: peripheral blood. These receptors all stem from a woman aged 80 or over with active COVID-19.

This clone was recorded once. The chain is built from TRBV7-6 and TRBJ2-3, with TRBD2 identical over 7 bases. This CDR3 has 17 residues. CDR1 is SGHVS, CDR2 FNYEAQ, per germline. V was pared by 5 bases and J by 1 base, with 12 bases of the junction left unmatched. CDR3 nucleotide sequence: TGTGCCAGCAGCAACCTAGCGGCGGGAATGGGCACAGATACGCAGTATTTT. It codes for CASSNLAAGMGTDTQYF.

The V gene is TRBV5-4, the J gene TRBJ2-5, with D perhaps matching TRBD2 (5 bases). Between the trimmed V and J ends, which lost 3 bases and 2 bases, there was a span of 11 bases. CDR3 size: 14 residues. Germline V gives CDR1 SGHNT, CDR2 YYREEE (reference sequence). The CDR3 loop is CASSSPGVQETQYF. Written as DNA, the CDR3 is TGTGCCAGCAGCTCCCCCGGGGTGCAAGAGACCCAGTACTTC.

The sample holds a few counts of this clone. As DNA, the CDR3 is TGTGCCAGCAGAACAGGGTCAACTAATGAAAAACTGTTTTTT. Amino acids: CASRTGSTNEKLFF. This chain connects TRBV2 to TRBJ1-4, with D possibly TRBD1 on 6 matching bases. Deletions cut 6 bases from V and 0 bases from J, with 8 bases between. CDR1 is SNHLY, CDR2 FYNNEI, per germline. CDR3 length: 14 residues. The entire variable domain, with the rest obtained from reference TRBV2 and TRBJ1-4, is as follows: EPEVTQTPSHQVTQMGQEVILRCVPISNHLYFYWYRQILGQKVEFLVSFYNNEISEKSEIFDDQFSVERPDGSNFTLKIRSTKLEDSAMYFCASRTGSTNEKLFFGSGTQLSVL.

This chain links TRBV11-2 with TRBJ2-1; 12 nucleotides agree with TRBD2. This CDR3 contains 15 residues. Germline assignment: CDR1 SGHAT and CDR2 FQNNGV. After removal of 5 bases from V and 5 bases from J, the junction contained 4 bases not matched to a gene. This chain's CDR3 is CASSPSGRAHNEQFF. The CDR3, as DNA: TGTGCCAGCAGCCCTAGCGGGAGGGCACACAATGAGCAGTTCTTC.

The chain recombines TRBV6-5 with TRBJ2-5, with 7 bases that match TRBD1. The CDR3 has 13 residues. The V and J ends lost 10 bases and 5 bases, in that order; junction bases with no gene match: 10. The germline V gene has CDR1 MNHEY and CDR2 SVGAGI. As DNA, the CDR3 is TGTGCCACCAGGCAGGGGGTAAGGGAGACCCAGTACTTC. Its protein product is CATRQGVRETQYF.

V gene TRBV4-2 combines with J gene TRBJ2-3; possible D gene TRBD2, 9 bases. This CDR3 comprises 16 residues. The germline CDR1 and CDR2 sequences are LGHNA and YNFKEQ. Trimming shortened V by 5 bases and J by 3 bases, and 18 bases separated the two germline ends. The DNA for the CDR3 is TGTGCCAGCAGCTCAGGGGGCGGGAGGGCAACAGATACGCAGTATTTT. It yields the protein CASSSGGGRATDTQYF.

The chain is built from TRBV30 and TRBJ1-1; no reliable D call. V was shortened by 0 bases and J by 5 bases, with 10 bases between the two germline ends. The CDR3 is 13 residues long. Germline CDR1 GTSNPN, CDR2 SVGIG (reference sequence). This chain's CDR3 is CAWSVALLTEAFF. CDR3 bases: TGTGCCTGGAGTGTAGCTCTTCTGACTGAAGCTTTCTTT.

The chain joins TRBV27 to TRBJ2-1; 12 bases align to TRBD1. Per the germline V gene, CDR1 is MNHEY and CDR2 is SMNVEV (reference sequence). There are 16 residues in the CDR3. Trimming cost V 3 bases and J 10 bases; bases outside gene matches: 10. CDR3 sequence (DNA): TGTGCCAGCAGTTTGGGACAGGGGGCGATATCGCGAGAGCAGTTCTTC. Translation: CASSLGQGAISREQFF.

This clone was seen only once. The chain's CDR3 is CASSFTGENQPQHF. CDR3 DNA sequence: TGTGCCAGCAGTTTCACAGGTGAGAATCAGCCCCAGCATTTT. This chain uses TRBV28 with TRBJ1-5; perhaps TRBD1 as D (5 bases). V was cut by 3 bases and J by 4 bases, with 10 bases left in between. Germline V lookup: CDR1 MDHEN, CDR2 SYDVKM. The CDR3 extends over 14 amino acids.

The chain links TRBV10-2 to TRBJ1-6; TRBD1 matches 10 bases. The trim removed 1 base at V and 7 bases at J, leaving 4 bases unmatched. Germline V CDR1 and CDR2: WSHSY, SAAADI. The CDR3 has 16 amino acids. The CDR3 DNA is TGCGCCAGCAGTGAGTGGGGACAGGGGTTAAATTCACCCCTCCACTTT. Protein product: CASSEWGQGLNSPLHF.

The chain couples TRBV4-1 to TRBJ1-5, with 8 bases that match TRBD1. CDR3 length equals 14 residues. Trimming cost V 2 bases and J 5 bases; bases outside gene matches: 2. Germline V gives CDR1 MGHRA, CDR2 YSYEKL. The CDR3 here is CASSQQQGDQPQHF. The CDR3 coding sequence is TGCGCCAGCAGCCAACAACAGGGGGATCAGCCCCAGCATTTT.

This chain joins TRBV28 and TRBJ2-5, with D possibly matching TRBD1 (5 bases). Trimming took 3 bases from V and 9 from J, leaving 20 bases between them. There are 15 residues in the CDR3. CDR1 is MDHEN and CDR2 is SYDVKM in the germline V gene. This CDR3 is CASSLQGPSFVSQYF. Written as DNA, the CDR3 is TGTGCCAGCAGTTTGCAGGGCCCCAGTTTTGTGTCCCAGTACTTC.

This chain connects TRBV28 to TRBJ2-7; 8 positions match TRBD1. Germline-derived CDR1 and CDR2 are MDHEN and SYDVKM. With 2 bases clipped from V and 1 base from J, the junction kept 16 bases outside the gene matches. The length of the CDR3 is 19 residues. CDR3 protein: CASSLPGTGTLSLSYEQYF. CDR3 bases: TGTGCCAGCAGTTTACCCGGGACAGGTACTCTCTCCTTATCCTACGAGCAGTACTTC.

CDR3 region: CASSADRGYNSPLHF. In DNA form, the CDR3 reads TGTGCCAGCAGCGCAGACAGGGGCTATAATTCACCCCTCCACTTT. This rearrangement joins TRBV11-2 to TRBJ1-6; 8 bases map to TRBD1. V lost 5 bases to trimming and J lost 3 bases; unmatched junction nucleotides: 3. Germline V lookup: CDR1 SGHAT, CDR2 FQNNGV. The CDR3 consists of 15 residues.

The V call is TRBV7-9, the J call TRBJ1-2; the D gene is possibly TRBD1 (5 bases). Trimming removed 1 base from V and 1 base from J, with 13 bases in between. From germline, CDR1 is SEHNR and CDR2 FQNEAQ (reference sequence). The CDR3 runs to 16 residues. The CDR3: CASSLGRGKYNYGYTF. CDR3 sequence (DNA): TGTGCCAGCAGCTTAGGGCGGGGGAAGTATAACTATGGCTACACCTTC. The entire variable domain, with the rest obtained from reference TRBV7-9 and TRBJ1-2, is as follows: DTGVSQNPRHKITKRGQNVTFRCDPISEHNRLYWYRQTLGQGPEFLTYFQNEAQLEKSRLLSDRFSAERPKGSFSTLEIQRTEQGDSAMYLCASSLGRGKYNYGYTFGSGTRLTVV.

V is TRBV5-1 and J is TRBJ2-5; tentative D call: TRBD1 (5 bases). This CDR3 has 14 amino acids. Per germline, CDR1 SGHRS and CDR2 YFSETQ. V lost 0 bases to trimming and J lost 2 bases, with 8 bases between them. CDR3 loop: CASSLGTLQETQYF. CDR3 coding DNA: TGCGCCAGCAGCTTGGGGACACTTCAAGAGACCCAGTACTTC.

This chain uses TRBV15 with TRBJ2-1; 9 bases map to TRBD2. Germline V gene data show CDR1 as LNHNV and CDR2 as YYDKDF (reference sequence). Trimming at V came to 1 base and at J to 7 bases, leaving 8 bases not matched to a gene. The CDR3 covers 16 residues. The CDR3 sequence: CATSRGRGGARNEQFF. Here the CDR3 DNA reads TGTGCCACCAGCAGAGGGCGCGGGGGGGCCAGGAATGAGCAGTTCTTC.

This clone was recorded a few times. The chain recombines TRBV27 with TRBJ2-1; 10 bases agree with TRBD2. The CDR3 contains 16 residues. V trimming: 5 bases; J trimming: 4 bases; junction bases outside the gene matches: 8. CDR1 and CDR2 (germline): MNHEY, SMNVEV (reference sequence). CDR3 sequence reads: CASSLQLAGLYNEQFF. The CDR3 coding sequence is TGTGCCAGCAGTCTACAACTAGCGGGGCTTTACAATGAGCAGTTCTTC.

This rearrangement joins TRBV30 to TRBJ2-1; possible D gene TRBD1, 5 bases. This CDR3 is built from 17 residues. Trimming cost V 4 bases and J 5 bases, with 24 bases left between them. The germline V gene encodes CDR1 GTSNPN and CDR2 SVGIG (reference sequence). The CDR3 is CAWTRAQVSFRDNEQFF. The CDR3 coding sequence is TGTGCCTGGACACGAGCACAAGTTTCTTTCAGGGACAATGAGCAGTTCTTC.

V is TRBV5-4 and J is TRBJ2-2; D may be TRBD1 (5 bases). This CDR3 has 14 amino acids. Between the trimmed V and J ends, which lost 2 bases and 4 bases, there was a span of 9 bases. Germline assignment: CDR1 SGHNT and CDR2 YYREEE (reference sequence). The CDR3 sequence is CASSFRQGTGELFF. The CDR3 DNA sequence: TGTGCCAGCAGCTTCAGGCAGGGCACCGGGGAGCTGTTTTTT.

V gene TRBV7-9 combines with J gene TRBJ2-3, with 9 bases aligning to TRBD1. CDR1 is SEHNR and CDR2 is FQNEAQ in the germline V gene (reference sequence). The CDR3 totals 14 residues. Trimming at V came to 5 bases and at J to 0 bases, leaving 0 bases not matched to a gene. The CDR3 DNA sequence: TGTGCCAGCAGCGGGACAGGGAGCACAGATACGCAGTATTTT. Its translation: CASSGTGSTDTQYF.

The chain uses TRBV12-5 and TRBJ2-1; D not certain. The germline V gene encodes CDR1 LGHNT and CDR2 FRNRAP. Trimming removed 1 base at V and 9 bases at J, with 7 bases between. The CDR3 covers 12 residues. The CDR3 here is CASGLDLGEQFF. CDR3 in DNA: TGTGCTAGTGGTTTGGATCTCGGTGAGCAGTTCTTC.

The chain joins TRBV27 to TRBJ2-7; D might be TRBD2 (5 bases). Looked up from germline, CDR1 is MNHEY and CDR2 is SMNVEV (reference sequence). Trimming shortened V by 6 bases and J by 2 bases, and 8 bases separated the two germline ends. This CDR3 has 12 residues. CDR3 DNA sequence: TGTGCCAGCAGAGGACTGACCTACGAGCAGTACGTC. Translating gives CASRGLTYEQYV.

The J gene is TRBJ2-2, the V gene TRBV5-1; 7 positions agree with TRBD1. Germline V CDR1 and CDR2: SGHRS, YFSETQ. With V trimmed by 0 bases and J by 5 bases, 7 bases remained unmatched. CDR3 length: 16 residues. Written as DNA, the CDR3 is TGCGCCAGCAGCTTGGCAATCACAGGGGTGACCGGGGAGCTGTTTTTT. This codes for CASSLAITGVTGELFF. The full variable domain, completed using reference TRBV5-1 and TRBJ2-2, is KAGVTQTPRYLIKTRGQQVTLSCSPISGHRSVSWYQQTPGQGLQFLFEYFSETQRNKGNFPGRFSGRQFSNSRSEMNVSTLELGDSALYLCASSLAITGVTGELFFGEGSRLTVL.

The V gene is TRBV30, the J gene TRBJ2-3; a possible D gene is TRBD1 (6 bases). This CDR3 comprises 12 residues. Trimming left V 2 bases short and J 9 bases short, with 12 bases between. From germline, CDR1 is GTSNPN and CDR2 SVGIG (reference sequence). CDR3 sequence (DNA): TGTGCCTGGAGTCCGACAACAGGGACGCAGTATTTT. Translation gives CAWSPTTGTQYF.

The rearrangement joins TRBV7-2 to TRBJ1-5; D perhaps matches TRBD1 (5 bases). The CDR3 length is 15 residues. Germline values: CDR1 SGHTA, CDR2 FQGNSA. V lost 5 bases and J 7 bases, leaving 18 bases between the germline ends. The DNA of the CDR3 is TGTGCCAGCAGCCCCGTGGCAGGGTCCTTCCAGCCCCAGCATTTT. It yields the protein CASSPVAGSFQPQHF. Based on the CDR3 plus reference TRBV7-2 and TRBJ1-5, the full variable domain is GAGVSQSPSNKVTEKGKDVELRCDPISGHTALYWYRQSLGQGLEFLIYFQGNSAPDKSGLPSDRFSAERTGGSVSTLTIQRTQQEDSAVYLCASSPVAGSFQPQHFGDGTRLSIL.

The rearrangement links TRBV7-2 to TRBJ2-1, with 11 bases that match TRBD2. The trim removed 7 bases at V and 7 bases at J, leaving 6 bases unmatched. The CDR3 totals 14 residues. Per the germline V gene, CDR1 is SGHTA and CDR2 is FQGNSA. CDR3 DNA sequence: TGTGCCAGCAAGCCGGGACTAGCGGCGAATGAGCAGTTCTTC. Encoded protein: CASKPGLAANEQFF.

The chain has TRBV5-4 and TRBJ2-3; D is perhaps TRBD2 (5 bases). V lost 1 base, J lost 3 bases, and 12 bases lay in between. The length of the CDR3 is 15 residues. CDR1 and CDR2 (germline): SGHNT, YYREEE (reference sequence). CDR3 region: CASSLPEGATDTQYF. DNA of the CDR3: TGTGCCAGCAGCTTGCCCGAGGGAGCAACAGATACGCAGTATTTT.

The CDR3 bases are TGCAGGGCGAACACTGAAGCTTTCTTT. It is translated as CRANTEAFF. This chain joins TRBV29-1 and TRBJ1-1, with unresolved D. The CDR3 is made up of 9 amino acids. Germline CDR1 SQVTM, CDR2 ANQGSEA.

The chain couples TRBV10-2 to TRBJ2-7; 14 bases map to TRBD2. From germline, CDR1 is WSHSY and CDR2 SAAADI. V dropped 2 bases and J dropped 5; count of bases not matched to a gene: 5. The CDR3 is made up of 16 amino acids. CDR3 bases: TGCGCCAGCAGTGAGACGTGGACTAGCGGGAGGAACGAGCAGTACTTC. It encodes CASSETWTSGRNEQYF.

The chain has TRBV30 and TRBJ1-2; D is uncertain. The CDR3 runs 12 residues. Per the germline V gene, CDR1 is GTSNPN and CDR2 is SVGIG (reference sequence). Trimming pared 1 base from V and 6 bases from J, leaving 9 bases between. For the CDR3, the DNA is TGTGCCTGGAGTGCGACAAACAATGGCTACACCTTC. Translating it yields CAWSATNNGYTF.